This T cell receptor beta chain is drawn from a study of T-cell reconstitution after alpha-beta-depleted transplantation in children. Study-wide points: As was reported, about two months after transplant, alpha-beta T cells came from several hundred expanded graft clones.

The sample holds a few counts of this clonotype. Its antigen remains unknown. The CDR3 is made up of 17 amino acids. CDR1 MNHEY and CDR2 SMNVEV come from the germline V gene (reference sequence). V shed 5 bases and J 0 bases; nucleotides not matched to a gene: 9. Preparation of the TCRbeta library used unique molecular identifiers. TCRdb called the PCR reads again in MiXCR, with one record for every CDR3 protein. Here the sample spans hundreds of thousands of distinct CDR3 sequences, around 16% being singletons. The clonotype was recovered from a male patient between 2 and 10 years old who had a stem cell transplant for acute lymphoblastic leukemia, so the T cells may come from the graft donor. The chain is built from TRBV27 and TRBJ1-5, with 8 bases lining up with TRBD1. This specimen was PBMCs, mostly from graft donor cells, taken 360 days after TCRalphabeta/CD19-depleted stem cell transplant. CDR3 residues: CASSPGTGPYSNQPQHF. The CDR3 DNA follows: TGTGCCAGCAGTCCCGGGACAGGCCCGTATAGCAATCAGCCCCAGCATTTT.